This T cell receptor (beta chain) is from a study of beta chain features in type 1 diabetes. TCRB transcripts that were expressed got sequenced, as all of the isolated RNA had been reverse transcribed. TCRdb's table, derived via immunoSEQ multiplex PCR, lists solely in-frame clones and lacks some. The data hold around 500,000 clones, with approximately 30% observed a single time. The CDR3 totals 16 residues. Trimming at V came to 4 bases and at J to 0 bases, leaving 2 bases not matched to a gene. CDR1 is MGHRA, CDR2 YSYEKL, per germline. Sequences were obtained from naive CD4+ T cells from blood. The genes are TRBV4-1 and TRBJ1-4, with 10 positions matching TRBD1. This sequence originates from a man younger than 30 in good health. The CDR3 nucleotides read TGCGCCAGCAGCCGGACAGGGGGGACAACTAATGAAAAACTGTTTTTT. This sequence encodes CASSRTGGTTNEKLFF.